The 4 T cell receptor beta chains below come from one sample, sequenced in a study of cytomegalovirus exposure and HLA in healthy donors. PCR used 60 Vbeta primers and 13 Jbeta primers. The method was immunoSEQ multiplex PCR; TCRdb's version includes in-frame clones alone and lacks a portion of them. The sample carries 250,000 or so clones, over 70% recorded once. Sequenced: PBMCs. Receptors were obtained from a woman in her sixties or seventies in good health and CMV-seropositive.

The rearrangement uses TRBV6-1 and TRBJ2-7, with TRBD1 matching over 7 bases. J gave up 3 bases and V 7 bases, and 12 bases lay outside the gene matches. Germline CDR1 and CDR2: MNHNS and SASEGT. This CDR3 has 15 amino acids. In nucleotides, the CDR3 is TGTGCCAGCACCGCCTCCGGGACAGCTTTCTACGAGCAGTACTTC. Its translation: CASTASGTAFYEQYF.

The rearrangement uses TRBV29-1 and TRBJ2-5; D perhaps matches TRBD1 (5 bases). Germline lookup yields CDR1 SQVTM and CDR2 ANQGSEA. The CDR3 loop spans 11 amino acids. Trimming removed 7 bases at V and 5 bases at J, with 11 bases between. The CDR3, as DNA: TGCAGCGCGTGGACATTGGAGACCCAGTACTTC. It codes for CSAWTLETQYF.

This chain joins TRBV9 and TRBJ2-7; TRBD2 agrees at 13 bases. CDR1 and CDR2 from the germline V gene are SGDLS and YYNGEE. This CDR3 region has 13 residues. V lost 3 bases to trimming and J lost 12 bases; unmatched junction nucleotides: 6. The DNA of the CDR3 is TGTGCCAGCAGCGAGGGGACTAGCGGGACCAGGTACTTC. Translation: CASSEGTSGTRYF.

The chain recombines TRBV7-9 with TRBJ1-1; 7 positions match TRBD1. J was trimmed by 2 bases and V by 6 bases; bases with no gene match: 3. The CDR3 length is 13 residues. Germline V lookup: CDR1 SEHNR, CDR2 FQNEAQ (reference sequence). For the CDR3, the DNA is TGTGCCAGCAGAAGGGACAGTAACACTGAAGCTTTCTTT. Translation gives CASRRDSNTEAFF.